This entry lists 25 T cell receptor beta chains sequenced from one sample in a study of blood T cell repertoires in COVID-19. Data came from immunoSEQ multiplex PCR; TCRdb stores just in-frame clones and leaves some out. The sample has about 120,000 clones; 85% to 90% are singletons. Sequencing input: peripheral blood. The origin of the receptors is a woman aged 70-85 years with acute or convalescent COVID-19.

This clone was recorded once. The genes are TRBV6-1 and TRBJ1-3; 7 nucleotides line up with TRBD1. The V gene's germline CDR1 is MNHNS and CDR2 SASEGT. The CDR3 contains 17 residues. V lost 4 bases, J lost 3 bases, and 12 bases stayed unmatched. The CDR3 coding sequence is TGTGCCAGCAGTGCCAGGGGGGCAGGGGCGCTTGGAAACACCATATATTTT. This codes for CASSARGAGALGNTIYF.

The chain is built from TRBV7-2 and TRBJ2-1; D is possibly TRBD1 (6 bases). Looked up from germline, CDR1 is SGHTA and CDR2 is FQGNSA. The CDR3 contains 15 residues. V lost 4 bases and J lost 5, with 15 bases in between. In DNA, the CDR3 is TGTGCCAGCAGCTCAGACCGGGACAACCACAATGAGCAGTTCTTC. Amino acids: CASSSDRDNHNEQFF.

The chain is built from TRBV9 and TRBJ2-3; 8 nucleotides match TRBD1. The CDR3 has 15 amino acids. V shed 7 bases and J 0 bases; nucleotides not matched to a gene: 7. Germline assignment: CDR1 SGDLS and CDR2 YYNGEE. The CDR3 nucleotides read TGTGCCAGCCAATTTGGACAGGGTAGCACAGATACGCAGTATTTT. It is translated as CASQFGQGSTDTQYF.

The V call is TRBV27, the J call TRBJ2-7; 7 bases line up with TRBD1. In germline, CDR1 is MNHEY, CDR2 SMNVEV (reference sequence). The length of the CDR3 is 14 residues. With 5 bases clipped from V and 5 bases from J, the junction kept 9 bases outside the gene matches. Here the CDR3 DNA reads TGTGCCAGCAGTCCTCAGACAGGGTTCAACGAGCAGTACTTC. This gives the protein CASSPQTGFNEQYF.

The chain links TRBV3-1 (or the pseudogene TRBV3-2) to TRBJ2-5; a weak D match, TRBD2 (6 bases). V lost 6 bases, J lost 2 bases, and 13 bases lay in between. This CDR3 has 14 amino acids. The germline gives CDR1 LGHDT, CDR2 YNNKEL (reference sequence). In DNA, the CDR3 is TGTGCCAGCAGTCAACGGGGGTTGCAAGAGACCCAGTACTTC. As protein: CASSQRGLQETQYF.

This chain links TRBV5-1 with TRBJ2-7; a possible D gene is TRBD1 (7 bases). V was trimmed by 1 base and J by 7 bases, leaving 15 bases between them. This CDR3 is 14 amino acids long. Germline V lookup: CDR1 SGHRS, CDR2 YFSETQ. CDR3 nucleotide sequence: TGCGCCAGCAGCTTGATACAGGGGACTGGGGAGCAGTACTTC. Protein product: CASSLIQGTGEQYF.

The rearrangement uses TRBV11-2 and TRBJ1-4; a weak D match, TRBD1 (6 bases). V was clipped by 4 bases and J by 5 bases, with 14 bases between them. Germline V gives CDR1 SGHAT, CDR2 FQNNGV. The length of the CDR3 is 15 residues. In DNA, the CDR3 is TGTGCCAGCAGCTCTTTCAGGGGTGAGAATGAAAAACTGTTTTTT. This sequence encodes CASSSFRGENEKLFF.

The chain uses TRBV28 and TRBJ1-2; no clear D. In germline, CDR1 is MDHEN, CDR2 SYDVKM. V dropped 4 bases and J dropped 1 base, with 16 bases sitting between them. The CDR3 totals 16 residues. CDR3 nucleotide sequence: TGTGCCAGCAGTTCCTCGAGTGAGGCTGTTAACTATGGCTACACCTTC. Its translation is CASSSSSEAVNYGYTF.

J is TRBJ2-5 and V is TRBV5-1; 7 nucleotides line up with TRBD2. Germline CDR1 is SGHRS and CDR2 is YFSETQ. With 0 bases clipped from V and 3 bases from J, the junction kept 2 bases outside the gene matches. This CDR3 is 14 amino acids long. The chain's CDR3 is CASSLEGGKETQYF. The CDR3 nucleotides read TGCGCCAGCAGCTTGGAGGGAGGGAAAGAGACCCAGTACTTC.

The chain carries TRBV28 and TRBJ2-5; possible D gene TRBD1, 6 bases. Trimming removed 5 bases from V and 0 bases from J, with 13 bases in between. In germline, CDR1 is MDHEN, CDR2 SYDVKM. The CDR3 length is 15 residues. The CDR3 DNA reads TGTGCCAGCAGTCGTGACAGGTTATACCAAGAGACCCAGTACTTC. It specifies CASSRDRLYQETQYF. The entire variable domain, with the rest obtained from reference TRBV28 and TRBJ2-5, is as follows: DVKVTQSSRYLVKRTGEKVFLECVQDMDHENMFWYRQDPGLGLRLIYFSYDVKMKEKGDIPEGYSVSREKKERFSLILESASTNQTSMYLCASSRDRLYQETQYFGPGTRLLVL.

The chain employs TRBV5-1 and TRBJ1-2, with 7 bases fitting TRBD1. In germline, CDR1 is SGHRS, CDR2 YFSETQ. The CDR3 is 18 amino acids. The junction had 21 bases not matched to a gene; V was cut back by 4 bases and J by 6 bases. The DNA for the CDR3 is TGCGCCAGCAGCCCCAATTATCGGCAGGGGGTCAATACCAATGGCTACACCTTC. Residues: CASSPNYRQGVNTNGYTF.

In this sample, this clone turned up a few times. The V and J genes are TRBV7-3 and TRBJ2-7, with 12 bases fitting TRBD2. This CDR3 is built from 14 residues. The junction had 4 bases not matched to a gene; V was cut back by 7 bases and J by 3 bases. Per the germline V gene, CDR1 is SGHTA and CDR2 is FQGTGA. The CDR3 DNA follows: TGTGCCAGCACCCGACTAGCGGGGGACTACGAGCAGTACTTC. It codes for CASTRLAGDYEQYF.

The chain links TRBV18 to TRBJ1-1; no clear D gene. The CDR3 is 14 residues long. The germline CDR1 and CDR2 sequences are KGHSH and LQKENI. Trimming took 3 bases from V and 5 from J, leaving 13 bases between them. This CDR3 is CASSPTEAKTEAFF. The CDR3 DNA reads TGTGCCAGCTCACCTACTGAGGCTAAAACTGAAGCTTTCTTT.

The J gene is TRBJ1-4, the V gene TRBV4-1, with D perhaps TRBD1 (5 bases). Germline V gives CDR1 MGHRA, CDR2 YSYEKL. Trimming took 6 bases from V and 4 from J, leaving 12 bases between them. This CDR3 comprises 14 residues. Written as DNA, the CDR3 is TGCGCCAGCAGAGGAGGGGCGATTAATGAAAAACTGTTTTTT. Translating it yields CASRGGAINEKLFF.

V gene TRBV28 combines with J gene TRBJ1-2; D possibly corresponds to TRBD1 (5 bases). The CDR3 totals 14 residues. Germline V gives CDR1 MDHEN, CDR2 SYDVKM. Trimming took off 5 bases at V and 0 bases at J, with 10 bases between the two ends. The CDR3 nucleotides read TGTGCCAGCAGTGATGACAGTTCTAACTATGGCTACACCTTC. Its protein is CASSDDSSNYGYTF.

V usage is TRBV19 and J usage is TRBJ2-1; 9 bases are shared with TRBD1. Per germline, CDR1 LNHDA and CDR2 SQIVND (reference sequence). There are 17 residues in the CDR3. With 6 bases clipped from V and 10 bases from J, the junction kept 19 bases outside the gene matches. The CDR3 reads CASSFPRRGTGREEQFF. In DNA form, the CDR3 reads TGTGCCAGTAGCTTCCCTAGAAGGGGGACAGGGCGGGAGGAGCAGTTCTTC.

The rearrangement uses TRBV5-4 and TRBJ1-4; 9 bases are a match to TRBD1. The V segment lost 3 bases and the J segment 8 bases; nucleotides outside the gene matches: 8. The CDR3 is 15 residues long. CDR1 is SGHNT and CDR2 is YYREEE in the germline V gene (reference sequence). The CDR3 region is CASSSGQGIGEKLFF. Written as DNA, the CDR3 is TGTGCCAGCAGCTCGGGACAGGGTATTGGGGAAAAACTGTTTTTT.

The CDR3 loop is CASSLSWARAVSRNTIYF. The CDR3 coding sequence is TGTGCCAGCAGTTTAAGTTGGGCCAGGGCGGTTTCGAGAAACACCATATATTTT. The chain couples TRBV28 to TRBJ1-3; D might be TRBD1 (5 bases). Between the trimmed V and J ends, which lost 2 bases and 5 bases, there was a span of 22 bases. Germline CDR1 is MDHEN and CDR2 is SYDVKM. This CDR3 region has 18 residues.

The chain carries TRBV5-4 and TRBJ2-3; D is possibly TRBD2 (5 bases). CDR3 length: 13 amino acids. The V and J ends lost 3 bases and 4 bases respectively, with 9 bases between them. CDR1 is SGHNT, CDR2 YYREEE, per germline (reference sequence). The CDR3 loop reads CASSSLGADTQYF. For the CDR3, the DNA is TGTGCCAGCAGCTCCCTCGGGGCAGATACGCAGTATTTT.

The CDR3, as DNA: TGTGCCAGCAGTGTCAGGGGCCCAAATGAAAAACTGTTTTTT. It yields the protein CASSVRGPNEKLFF. V gene TRBV27 combines with J gene TRBJ1-4; tentative D call: TRBD1 (6 bases). Germline lookup yields CDR1 MNHEY and CDR2 SMNVEV (reference sequence). V was pared by 5 bases and J by 5 bases, with 12 bases between. The CDR3 contains 14 residues.

The rearrangement joins TRBV12-5 to TRBJ1-3; tentative D call: TRBD1 (6 bases). This CDR3 spans 14 amino acids. The V gene's germline CDR1 is LGHNT and CDR2 FRNRAP. The V end lost 4 bases, the J end lost 2 bases, and 9 bases lay between the germline ends. The CDR3 here is CASGSGTPGNTIYF. The CDR3 DNA reads as TGTGCTAGTGGTTCTGGGACACCTGGAAACACCATATATTTT.

The rearrangement links TRBV28 to TRBJ2-7; D gene unclear. This CDR3 region has 12 residues. V lost 6 bases and J 7 bases, leaving 13 bases between the germline ends. Germline V gene data show CDR1 as MDHEN and CDR2 as SYDVKM. The CDR3 nucleotides read TGTGCCAGCAGGAGGTCGCCTTGGGAGCAGTACTTC. Translating it yields CASRRSPWEQYF.

The chain uses TRBV4-2 and TRBJ1-3; the match to TRBD1 covers 7 bases. Germline values: CDR1 LGHNA, CDR2 YNFKEQ. This CDR3 contains 14 residues. Unmatched junction bases numbered 3, after V lost 5 bases and J lost 2 bases. CDR3 residues: CASSRQGPGNTIYF. The CDR3 nucleotides read TGTGCCAGCAGCAGACAGGGACCTGGAAACACCATATATTTT.

The chain has TRBV4-2 and TRBJ2-5; the match to TRBD2 covers 9 bases. The ends lost 4 bases at V and 0 bases at J; junction bases unmatched: 6. Germline assignment: CDR1 LGHNA and CDR2 YNFKEQ. This CDR3 is 16 amino acids long. The CDR3 loop is CASSPSAGGHQETQYF. In nucleotides, the CDR3 is TGTGCCAGCAGCCCAAGCGCGGGGGGGCACCAAGAGACCCAGTACTTC.

This clone showed up just once. The chain recombines TRBV6-6 with TRBJ2-1; 9 nucleotides agree with TRBD1. V trimming: 2 bases; J trimming: 4 bases; junction bases outside the gene matches: 3. This CDR3 region has 15 residues. Germline V CDR1 and CDR2: MNHNY, SVGAGI (reference sequence). CDR3 coding DNA: TGTGCCAGCAGTTACGGGGGACAGGGTTACAATGAGCAGTTCTTC. The encoded protein is CASSYGGQGYNEQFF.